A single sample is the source of the 24 T cell receptor beta chains below, sequenced in a study of blood T cell repertoires in COVID-19 (dated by TCRdb to the early 2020s). Library preparation employed the immunoSEQ multiplex PCR assay. Entries here come from immuneACCESS through TCRdb and include only in-frame sequences with V and J called. Some clones fail to appear in such tables; in the studies checked, an unresolved V gene covers under half of the shortfall, and the cause of the remainder is unknown. In all, the sample holds more than 250,000 clones, and about 82% of those were seen once. Under 2% of the sample is taken by the ten largest. The sequencing input was peripheral blood. These TCRs come from a woman aged 45-65 years with acute or convalescent COVID-19.

To note about this clone: At the DNA level, this CDR3 is encoded by other sequences in the same sample as well. This chain uses TRBV24-1 with TRBJ2-1, with 12 bases aligning to TRBD2. The germline V gene encodes CDR1 KGHDR and CDR2 SFDVKD. The CDR3 has 14 amino acids. V dropped 10 bases and J dropped 7; count of bases not matched to a gene: 7. For the CDR3, the DNA is TGTGCCACTCGGCCTAGCGGGAGGGGAAATGAGCAGTTCTTC. It yields the protein CATRPSGRGNEQFF.

The chain couples TRBV4-2 to TRBJ2-7; D might be TRBD1 (6 bases). The CDR3 contains 15 residues. V was clipped by 0 bases and J by 3 bases, with 12 bases between them. Germline V gene data show CDR1 as LGHNA and CDR2 as YNFKEQ. CDR3 protein: CASSQDLTGSYEQYF. The DNA of the CDR3 is TGTGCCAGCAGCCAAGACTTGACAGGAAGCTACGAGCAGTACTTC.

This chain uses TRBV7-3 with TRBJ2-1, with 10 bases aligning to TRBD2. Germline V lookup: CDR1 SGHTA, CDR2 FQGTGA. V gave up 0 bases and J gave up 8 bases; unmatched junction bases: 10. The CDR3 is made up of 17 amino acids. The CDR3 region is CASSLTGPGTSEDEQFF. CDR3 coding DNA: TGTGCCAGCAGCTTAACCGGCCCCGGGACTAGCGAGGATGAGCAGTTCTTC. Drawing the rest from reference TRBV7-3 and TRBJ2-1, the complete variable domain is GAGVSQTPSNKVTEKGKYVELRCDPISGHTALYWYRQSLGQGPEFLIYFQGTGAADDSGLPNDRFFAVRPEGSVSTLKIQRTERGDSAVYLCASSLTGPGTSEDEQFFGPGTRLTVL.

This rearrangement joins TRBV5-4 to TRBJ1-2; possibly TRBD1 for D (5 bases). This CDR3 has 14 amino acids. Germline CDR1 is SGHNT and CDR2 is YYREEE (reference sequence). The V gene lost 0 bases and the J gene lost 1 base, with 7 bases spanning the gap. This CDR3 reads CASSLAGDNYGYTF. The CDR3 DNA follows: TGTGCCAGCAGCTTGGCGGGGGATAACTATGGCTACACCTTC.

This chain connects TRBV7-7 to TRBJ2-1; the match to TRBD1 covers 12 bases. The junction had 8 bases not matched to a gene; V was cut back by 5 bases and J by 6 bases. This CDR3 has 16 amino acids. Germline CDR1 SSHAT, CDR2 FNYEAQ (reference sequence). The CDR3 loop is CASSPSMGQGANEQFF. The CDR3 DNA reads TGTGCCAGCAGCCCCTCGATGGGACAGGGGGCCAATGAGCAGTTCTTC.

The V call is TRBV29-1, the J call TRBJ2-1; TRBD2 aligns across 7 bases. Losses at the gene ends were 4 bases for V and 8 bases for J; bases not matched to a gene: 2. This CDR3 has 11 amino acids. CDR1 and CDR2 from the germline V gene are SQVTM and ANQGSEA. The DNA for the CDR3 is TGCAGCGTTGGGACTAGAGATGAGCAGTTCTTC. Translated: CSVGTRDEQFF.

CDR3 sequence: CASSLGATGGTDTQYF. In nucleotides, the CDR3 is TGCGCCAGCAGCTTAGGAGCGACGGGGGGCACAGATACGCAGTATTTT. This rearrangement joins TRBV5-1 to TRBJ2-3, with D possibly TRBD2 on 6 matching bases. Germline-derived CDR1 and CDR2 are SGHRS and YFSETQ. The CDR3 consists of 16 residues. V lost 2 bases to trimming and J lost 1 base, with 14 bases between them.

This chain uses TRBV6-5 with TRBJ1-1; 7 nucleotides align to TRBD1. V was pared by 8 bases and J by 11 bases, with 14 bases of the junction left unmatched. The CDR3 has 13 residues. Germline CDR1 and CDR2: MNHEY and SVGAGI. The CDR3 spells CASAGGVNLGAFF. CDR3 coding DNA: TGTGCCAGCGCAGGGGGTGTGAATCTTGGGGCTTTCTTT.

In its sample, this clone was seen a few times. The V and J genes are TRBV25-1 and TRBJ2-7; 9 nucleotides match TRBD1. The CDR3 contains 15 residues. V was clipped by 8 bases and J by 0 bases; unmatched bases: 8. Germline values: CDR1 MGHDK, CDR2 SYGVNS. The CDR3 bases are TGTGCCAGCCAACCCCGGACAGGGGCCTCCTACGAGCAGTACTTC. Translation: CASQPRTGASYEQYF.

The chain combines TRBV7-3 with TRBJ2-1; 8 bases line up with TRBD1. The CDR3 runs 17 residues. V shed 2 bases, J shed 5 bases, and the junction held 11 bases outside the gene matches. Germline-derived CDR1 and CDR2 are SGHTA and FQGTGA. The CDR3: CASSLSPGQETDNEQFF. Written as DNA, the CDR3 is TGTGCCAGCAGCTTATCACCGGGACAGGAAACGGACAATGAGCAGTTCTTC.

The chain recombines TRBV6-5 with TRBJ1-4, with D possibly matching TRBD1 (6 bases). CDR3 length: 14 amino acids. V shed 2 bases and J shed 8 bases, with 12 bases lying between them. Germline CDR1 is MNHEY and CDR2 is SVGAGI. The CDR3 here is CASSYGGGHEKLFF. CDR3 in DNA: TGTGCCAGCAGTTACGGGGGGGGACACGAAAAACTGTTTTTT.

The chain couples TRBV2 to TRBJ2-2, with a possible D match to TRBD1 (5 bases). This CDR3 is 13 amino acids long. The V end lost 6 bases, the J end lost 1 base, and 6 bases lay between the germline ends. CDR1 is SNHLY and CDR2 is FYNNEI in the germline V gene. CDR3 coding DNA: TGTGCCAGCAGGACAGAGAACACCGGGGAGCTGTTTTTT. Its translation is CASRTENTGELFF.

The chain recombines TRBV5-1 with TRBJ2-5; 10 nucleotides match TRBD1. The CDR3 has 15 amino acids. Germline assignment: CDR1 SGHRS and CDR2 YFSETQ. The ends lost 4 bases at V and 5 bases at J; junction bases unmatched: 8. The CDR3 nucleotides read TGCGCCAGCAGCGTTGGACAGGGGGTTTGGGAGACCCAGTACTTC. It encodes CASSVGQGVWETQYF.

This chain connects TRBV30 to TRBJ2-2, with a weak D call TRBD2 (6 bases). This CDR3 has 13 residues. The germline V and J ends were trimmed by 3 bases and 1 base, with 6 bases remaining between them. Germline CDR1 and CDR2: GTSNPN and SVGIG (reference sequence). CDR3 nucleotides: TGTGCCTGGAGGGGGGGGAACACCGGGGAGCTGTTTTTT. It is translated as CAWRGGNTGELFF.

The J gene is TRBJ2-5, the V gene TRBV3-1 (or the pseudogene TRBV3-2); TRBD1 might be the D (5 bases). This CDR3 has 14 residues. The V gene lost 1 base and the J gene lost 6 bases, with 12 bases spanning the gap. Germline-derived CDR1 and CDR2 are LGHDT and YNNKEL (reference sequence). The CDR3 nucleotides read TGTGCCAGCAGCCAAGCGACTCCAGGGCAGACCCAGTACTTC. This sequence encodes CASSQATPGQTQYF.

This clone was found once. J is TRBJ2-7 and V is TRBV19; possibly TRBD2 for D (5 bases). Trimming left V 3 bases short and J 4 bases short, with 16 bases between. The germline V gene has CDR1 LNHDA and CDR2 SQIVND (reference sequence). The CDR3 runs to 15 residues. CDR3 sequence: CASSIRAATIYEQYF. The CDR3 DNA reads as TGTGCCAGTAGTATCCGAGCGGCAACTATATACGAGCAGTACTTC.

The gene calls are TRBV6-2 or TRBV6-3 and TRBJ1-5; 10 bases match TRBD1. Germline V gene data show CDR1 as MNHEY and CDR2 as SVGEGT. The CDR3 is 20 residues long. Losses at the gene ends were 2 bases for V and 1 base for J; bases not matched to a gene: 14. CDR3 amino acids: CASSYNHEDRGILSNQPQHF. The CDR3 nucleotides read TGTGCCAGCAGTTACAACCACGAGGACAGGGGGATCTTAAGCAATCAGCCCCAGCATTTT.

This clone was picked up a small number of times. This sequence joins TRBV4-2 and TRBJ1-1, with TRBD1 identical over 7 bases. This CDR3 has 16 amino acids. J gave up 1 base and V 0 bases, and 5 bases lay outside the gene matches. Germline loops: CDR1 LGHNA, CDR2 YNFKEQ. CDR3 coding DNA: TGTGCCAGCAGCCAAGATCCGGGACAGACGAACACTGAAGCTTTCTTT. It encodes CASSQDPGQTNTEAFF.

The chain carries TRBV5-1 and TRBJ2-3; TRBD1 matches 8 bases. The CDR3 length is 16 residues. Germline V CDR1 and CDR2: SGHRS, YFSETQ. Germline trimming cut 4 bases from V and 2 bases from J; bases unmatched to any gene: 9. CDR3 in amino acids: CASSPWTGPLTDTQYF. The DNA of the CDR3 is TGCGCCAGCAGCCCCTGGACAGGGCCTCTCACAGATACGCAGTATTTT.

V is TRBV6-6 and J is TRBJ2-7, with D maybe TRBD1 (5 bases). This CDR3 is 15 amino acids long. The germline CDR1 and CDR2 sequences are MNHNY and SVGAGI (reference sequence). Trimming pared 0 bases from V and 2 bases from J, leaving 11 bases between. The CDR3 reads CASSYSGQGAYEQYF. Here the CDR3 DNA reads TGTGCCAGCAGTTACTCGGGCCAGGGTGCCTACGAGCAGTACTTC.

This chain uses TRBV5-4 with TRBJ2-3, with a possible D match to TRBD2 (5 bases). Per the germline V gene, CDR1 is SGHNT and CDR2 is YYREEE (reference sequence). CDR3 size: 11 residues. Trimming stripped 4 bases from V and 8 bases from J, with 8 bases between. The chain's CDR3 is CASSREGTQYF. CDR3 DNA sequence: TGTGCCAGCAGCCGAGAGGGTACGCAGTATTTT. Looking up the rest from reference TRBV5-4 and TRBJ2-3 gives the full variable domain: ETGVTQSPTHLIKTRGQQVTLRCSSQSGHNTVSWYQQALGQGPQFIFQYYREEENGRGNFPPRFSGLQFPNYSSELNVNALELDDSALYLCASSREGTQYFGPGTRLTVL.

The genes are TRBV28 and TRBJ2-1; the D gene is possibly TRBD1 (5 bases). The ends were cut back, 7 bases at V and 4 bases at J, with 17 bases in the middle. The CDR3 has 15 amino acids. Germline-derived CDR1 and CDR2 are MDHEN and SYDVKM. This CDR3 is CASKRRQGTYNEQFF. In DNA form, the CDR3 reads TGTGCCAGCAAACGCCGGCAGGGAACTTACAATGAGCAGTTCTTC. Together with reference TRBV28 and TRBJ2-1, the CDR3 gives the full variable domain: DVKVTQSSRYLVKRTGEKVFLECVQDMDHENMFWYRQDPGLGLRLIYFSYDVKMKEKGDIPEGYSVSREKKERFSLILESASTNQTSMYLCASKRRQGTYNEQFFGPGTRLTVL.

This clone was seen only once. The V call is TRBV28, the J call TRBJ1-2; TRBD1 matches at 8 bases. The CDR3 is 15 amino acids. CDR1 is MDHEN and CDR2 is SYDVKM in the germline V gene. The junction had 12 bases not matched to a gene; V was cut back by 4 bases and J by 8 bases. The CDR3 sequence: CASSSPPGQVKGYTF. The CDR3 coding sequence is TGTGCCAGCAGTTCCCCTCCGGGACAGGTGAAGGGCTACACCTTC.

The rearrangement links TRBV20-1 to TRBJ2-7; D gene uncertain. CDR1 is DFQATT, CDR2 SNEGSKA, per germline (reference sequence). The V end lost 3 bases, the J end lost 3 bases, and 6 bases lay between the germline ends. The CDR3 runs 11 residues. CDR3 sequence reads: CSASAGYEQYF. In DNA, the CDR3 is TGCAGTGCTAGCGCCGGCTACGAGCAGTACTTC.